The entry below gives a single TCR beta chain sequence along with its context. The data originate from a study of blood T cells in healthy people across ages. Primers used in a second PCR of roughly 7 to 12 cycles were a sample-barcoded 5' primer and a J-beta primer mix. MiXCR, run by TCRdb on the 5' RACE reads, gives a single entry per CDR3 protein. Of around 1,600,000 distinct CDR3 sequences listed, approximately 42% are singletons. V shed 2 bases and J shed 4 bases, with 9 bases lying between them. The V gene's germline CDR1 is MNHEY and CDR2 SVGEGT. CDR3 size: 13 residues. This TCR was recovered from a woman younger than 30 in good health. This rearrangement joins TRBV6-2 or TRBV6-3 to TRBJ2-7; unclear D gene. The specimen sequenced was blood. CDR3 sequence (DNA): TGTGCCAGCAGTTACACGCTCTTTTACGAGCAGTACTTC. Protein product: CASSYTLFYEQYF.